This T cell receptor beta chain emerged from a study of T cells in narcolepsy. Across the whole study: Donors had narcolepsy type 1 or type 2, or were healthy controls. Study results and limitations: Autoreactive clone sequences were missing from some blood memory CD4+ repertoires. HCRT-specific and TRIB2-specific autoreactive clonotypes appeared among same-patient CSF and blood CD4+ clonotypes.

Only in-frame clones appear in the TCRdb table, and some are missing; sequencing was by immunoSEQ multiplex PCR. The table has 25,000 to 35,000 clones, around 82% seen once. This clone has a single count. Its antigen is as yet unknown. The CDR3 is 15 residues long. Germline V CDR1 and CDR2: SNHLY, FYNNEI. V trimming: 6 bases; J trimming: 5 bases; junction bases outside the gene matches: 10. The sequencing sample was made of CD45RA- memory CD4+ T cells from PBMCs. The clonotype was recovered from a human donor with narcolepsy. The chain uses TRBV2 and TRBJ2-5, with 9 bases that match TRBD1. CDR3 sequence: CASRPTIDRGETQYF. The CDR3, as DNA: TGTGCCAGCAGACCTACCATCGACAGGGGGGAGACCCAGTACTTC. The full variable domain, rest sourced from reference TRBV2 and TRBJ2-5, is EPEVTQTPSHQVTQMGQEVILRCVPISNHLYFYWYRQILGQKVEFLVSFYNNEISEKSEIFDDQFSVERPDGSNFTLKIRSTKLEDSAMYFCASRPTIDRGETQYFGPGTRLLVL.